One sample yielded the 31 T cell receptor beta chains listed below, sequenced in a study of T cell repertoires in cytomegalovirus infection. A single record per CDR3 protein comes from TCRdb applying MiXCR to the reads. Of approximately 190,000 distinct CDR3 sequences in the sample, 7.5% to 10% were seen once. The sample consisted of PBMCs. These receptors came from a human donor in good health (CMV status not recorded). Some clones in this sample may be carry-over from other donors' samples.

The sample holds a few counts of this clonotype. The chain is built from TRBV28 and TRBJ1-3; no clear D. Germline V gives CDR1 MDHEN, CDR2 SYDVKM. V was clipped by 5 bases and J by 2 bases, with 10 bases between them. CDR3 length: 14 amino acids. CDR3 amino acids: CASSQGSAGNTIYF. CDR3 DNA: TGTGCCAGCAGTCAAGGGAGTGCTGGAAACACCATATATTTT.

The table lists this clonotype with a few counts. The V gene is TRBV5-6, the J gene TRBJ2-7; D perhaps matches TRBD1 (5 bases). Germline CDR1 is SGHDT and CDR2 is YYEEEE. Trimming cost V 4 bases and J 3 bases, with 11 bases left between them. The CDR3 has 13 residues. CDR3 bases: TGTGCCAGCAGCGTTGACAGCCGCTACGAGCAGTACTTC. Translated: CASSVDSRYEQYF.

This rearrangement joins TRBV7-2 to TRBJ2-3, with D unclear. CDR3 length equals 15 residues. V lost 1 base and J 9 bases, leaving 17 bases between the germline ends. The germline V gene encodes CDR1 SGHTA and CDR2 FQGNSA. This CDR3 is CASSLVGTSGMTQYF. In DNA, the CDR3 is TGTGCCAGCAGCTTAGTAGGAACCTCCGGAATGACGCAGTATTTT.

The sample holds many counts of this clonotype. This chain links TRBV7-2 with TRBJ2-5, with D tentatively TRBD1 (6 bases). The CDR3 covers 17 residues. The germline V gene encodes CDR1 SGHTA and CDR2 FQGNSA. The germline V and J ends were trimmed by 4 bases and 1 base, with 19 bases remaining between them. In nucleotides, the CDR3 is TGTGCCAGCAGCTCCCAGGCGAACAGGGTCACCCAAGAGACCCAGTACTTC. It specifies CASSSQANRVTQETQYF.

This clonotype was recorded at least ten times. V usage is TRBV5-4 and J usage is TRBJ2-2; 10 nucleotides line up with TRBD1. Germline CDR1 reads SGHNT; CDR2 reads YYREEE (reference sequence). After removal of 5 bases from V and 5 bases from J, the junction contained 3 bases not matched to a gene. The CDR3 runs to 14 residues. The CDR3 is CASRDRGLTGELFF. The CDR3 DNA is TGTGCCAGCAGGGACAGGGGGTTGACCGGGGAGCTGTTTTTT. The full variable domain, completed using reference TRBV5-4 and TRBJ2-2, is ETGVTQSPTHLIKTRGQQVTLRCSSQSGHNTVSWYQQALGQGPQFIFQYYREEENGRGNFPPRFSGLQFPNYSSELNVNALELDDSALYLCASRDRGLTGELFFGEGSRLTVL.

This clonotype was seen ten or more times. This sequence joins TRBV7-2 and TRBJ2-7; either TRBD1 or TRBD2 may fit D (5 bases each). The ends were cut back, 5 bases at V and 0 bases at J, with 11 bases in the middle. The CDR3 loop spans 14 amino acids. Germline CDR1 reads SGHTA; CDR2 reads FQGNSA. DNA of the CDR3: TGTGCCAGCAGCCACTGGGACGGCTCCTACGAGCAGTACTTC. Amino acids: CASSHWDGSYEQYF.

At least ten counts were recorded for this clonotype. This chain links TRBV7-2 with TRBJ2-7; no reliable D call. The germline CDR1 and CDR2 sequences are SGHTA and FQGNSA. V shed 5 bases and J shed 5 bases, with 19 bases lying between them. There are 15 residues in the CDR3. The CDR3 region is CASSRYLDPGDEQYF. The CDR3 DNA is TGTGCCAGCAGCCGCTATCTAGACCCCGGCGACGAGCAGTACTTC.

The chain carries TRBV5-6 and TRBJ1-3, with D unclear. Germline V lookup: CDR1 SGHDT, CDR2 YYEEEE. The CDR3 extends over 15 amino acids. V lost 1 base and J lost 0, with 8 bases in between. DNA for the CDR3: TGTGCCAGCAGCTTGATAGGTTACTCTGGAAACACCATATATTTT. Protein: CASSLIGYSGNTIYF.

There are many counts of this clonotype. This rearrangement joins TRBV7-2 to TRBJ2-1; unclear D gene. CDR1 SGHTA and CDR2 FQGNSA come from the germline V gene. Trimming stripped 6 bases from V and 7 bases from J, with 13 bases between. The CDR3 is 13 amino acids. In DNA form, the CDR3 reads TGTGCCAGCAGGACTGCCTCTGGGAATGAGCAGTTCTTC. This translates into CASRTASGNEQFF.

This clonotype has at least ten counts. The V call is TRBV5-1, the J call TRBJ2-7; D uncertain. This CDR3 is 15 amino acids long. V lost 0 bases, J lost 3 bases, and 13 bases lay in between. CDR1 is SGHRS, CDR2 YFSETQ, per germline. The CDR3 loop reads CASSLDGTSYYEQYF. The CDR3 DNA reads TGCGCCAGCAGCTTGGACGGAACGAGCTACTACGAGCAGTACTTC.

Of note for this clonotype: This could be a read error, since a much larger clone is one nucleotide away. The chain has TRBV28 and TRBJ2-1; 10 bases align to TRBD2. The CDR3 has 15 amino acids. CDR1 and CDR2 (germline): MDHEN, SYDVKM. V shed 7 bases and J 5 bases; nucleotides not matched to a gene: 8. The chain's CDR3 is CASTRAGGRHNEQFF. The CDR3 region has the DNA TGTGCCAGCACCCGAGCGGGAGGGCGCCACAATGAGCAGTTCTTC.

The chain carries TRBV19 and TRBJ2-3; 9 nucleotides match TRBD1. J was trimmed by 5 bases and V by 8 bases; bases with no gene match: 5. This CDR3 has 13 amino acids. CDR1 and CDR2 (germline): LNHDA, SQIVND (reference sequence). The DNA of the CDR3 is TGTGCCAGTGGACAGGGGAGAGGAGATACGCAGTATTTT. Its translation is CASGQGRGDTQYF.

This clonotype occurred many times. The CDR3 nucleotides are TGTGCCAGCAGCTTAGCGCTACGAGAAAAACTGTTTTTT. Protein product: CASSLALREKLFF. The rearrangement links TRBV7-2 to TRBJ1-4; no firm D call. The CDR3 extends over 13 amino acids. The germline CDR1 and CDR2 sequences are SGHTA and FQGNSA. V was pared by 0 bases and J by 8 bases, with 7 bases between.

This clonotype was seen a handful of times. V is TRBV14 and J is TRBJ2-3; 7 positions agree with TRBD2. The CDR3 runs 15 residues. In germline, CDR1 is SGHDN, CDR2 FVKESK. V was clipped by 4 bases and J by 0 bases; unmatched bases: 4. In DNA form, the CDR3 reads TGTGCCAGCAGCCCACAGCGGGGAAGCACAGATACGCAGTATTTT. Protein sequence: CASSPQRGSTDTQYF.

This clonotype was recorded many times. V gene TRBV7-6 combines with J gene TRBJ1-4; 10 bases agree with TRBD1. This CDR3 has 16 amino acids. J lost 2 bases, V lost 5 bases, and 5 bases had no gene match. The germline V gene has CDR1 SGHVS and CDR2 FNYEAQ. The CDR3 loop reads CASSTGQGGTNEKLFF. DNA for the CDR3: TGTGCCAGCAGCACCGGACAGGGGGGGACTAATGAAAAACTGTTTTTT.

This clonotype has ten or more counts. This chain connects TRBV7-2 to TRBJ2-1; unclear D gene. This CDR3 is built from 13 residues. From germline, CDR1 is SGHTA and CDR2 FQGNSA. V lost 2 bases, J lost 8 bases, and 10 bases lay in between. The CDR3 sequence: CASSLTPGDEQFF. The CDR3, as DNA: TGTGCCAGCAGCTTAACCCCGGGTGATGAGCAGTTCTTC.

This clonotype was found a few times. The rearrangement joins TRBV24-1 to TRBJ2-1; 13 bases agree with TRBD2. The CDR3 contains 17 residues. Per the germline V gene, CDR1 is KGHDR and CDR2 is SFDVKD. With V trimmed by 4 bases and J by 2 bases, 4 bases remained unmatched. Here the CDR3 reads CATSDPGLAGAYNEQFF. CDR3 bases: TGTGCCACCAGTGACCCCGGACTAGCGGGAGCCTACAATGAGCAGTTCTTC.

The CDR3 region is CSVEGGGFYNEQFF. For the CDR3, the DNA is TGCAGCGTTGAAGGCGGGGGCTTCTACAATGAGCAGTTCTTC. V is TRBV29-1 and J is TRBJ2-1; weak D call: TRBD2 (7 bases). From germline, CDR1 is SQVTM and CDR2 ANQGSEA. The germline V and J ends were trimmed by 1 base and 3 bases, with 10 bases remaining between them. The CDR3 has 14 residues.

In this sample, this clonotype turned up many times. The chain combines TRBV6-2 or TRBV6-3 with TRBJ1-1, with D unclear. The CDR3 is made up of 13 amino acids. V was shortened by 2 bases and J by 1 base, with 5 bases between the two germline ends. CDR1 and CDR2 (germline): MNHEY, SVGEGT. As DNA, the CDR3 is TGTGCCAGCAGTTACATCAGGAACACTGAAGCTTTCTTT. Translated: CASSYIRNTEAFF.

The table lists this clonotype with a few counts. The CDR3 here is CASRTGQVGELFF. The DNA for the CDR3 is TGTGCCAGCAGAACCGGACAAGTCGGGGAGCTGTTTTTT. V is TRBV5-6 and J is TRBJ2-2, with D perhaps TRBD1 (5 bases). This CDR3 region has 13 residues. Germline V gene sequence: CDR1 SGHDT, CDR2 YYEEEE. Trimming took off 5 bases at V and 7 bases at J, with 12 bases between the two ends.

Only a few counts were recorded for this clonotype. The rearrangement joins TRBV28 to TRBJ2-7; 9 bases are a match to TRBD1. V trimming: 3 bases; J trimming: 5 bases; junction bases outside the gene matches: 5. The CDR3 consists of 14 residues. Germline CDR1 reads MDHEN; CDR2 reads SYDVKM. CDR3 amino acids: CASSFGGTGNEQYF. CDR3 bases: TGTGCCAGCAGTTTCGGGGGGACAGGGAACGAGCAGTACTTC.

This clonotype was counted ten times or more. V is TRBV30 and J is TRBJ1-5, with D uncertain. The CDR3 runs 12 residues. Germline CDR1 reads GTSNPN; CDR2 reads SVGIG (reference sequence). V dropped 6 bases and J dropped 3 bases, with 9 bases sitting between them. The CDR3 region has the DNA TGTGCCTGTGGAGCTATCAATCAGCCCCAGCATTTT. The encoded protein is CACGAINQPQHF.

The rearrangement joins TRBV6-6 to TRBJ2-3; tentatively, D is TRBD2 (6 bases). CDR1 and CDR2 from the germline V gene are MNHNY and SVGAGI (reference sequence). Trimming took off 7 bases at V and 2 bases at J, with 16 bases between the two ends. There are 15 residues in the CDR3. CDR3 protein: CASTKGAGSTDTQYF. Here the CDR3 DNA reads TGTGCCAGCACCAAGGGCGCGGGATCCACAGATACGCAGTATTTT.

Many counts were recorded for this clonotype. The rearrangement uses TRBV7-2 and TRBJ1-5; the D is unclear. The CDR3 loop spans 13 amino acids. V shed 1 base and J shed 6 bases, with 7 bases lying between them. CDR1 and CDR2 (germline): SGHTA, FQGNSA. The CDR3 DNA is TGTGCCAGCAGCTTAGATAGGGTTCAGCCCCAGCATTTT. Its translation: CASSLDRVQPQHF. The whole variable domain, remainder taken from reference TRBV7-2 and TRBJ1-5, is GAGVSQSPSNKVTEKGKDVELRCDPISGHTALYWYRQSLGQGLEFLIYFQGNSAPDKSGLPSDRFSAERTGGSVSTLTIQRTQQEDSAVYLCASSLDRVQPQHFGDGTRLSIL.

This clonotype was recorded at least ten times. This rearrangement joins TRBV7-9 to TRBJ2-7, with TRBD2 as a possible D gene (5 bases). The CDR3 has 14 residues. From germline, CDR1 is SEHNR and CDR2 FQNEAQ (reference sequence). The V gene lost 1 base and the J gene lost 2 bases, with 9 bases spanning the gap. The DNA of the CDR3 is TGTGCCAGCAGCTTAGTGGCAGCGGCCTACGAGCAGTACTTC. It encodes CASSLVAAAYEQYF.

This clonotype was picked up a small number of times. CDR3 loop: CASSFRQLEAFF. As DNA, the CDR3 is TGTGCCAGCAGTTTTCGACAGCTTGAAGCTTTCTTT. The chain carries TRBV2 and TRBJ1-1; a possible D gene is TRBD1 (5 bases). This CDR3 is built from 12 residues. Germline CDR1 is SNHLY and CDR2 is FYNNEI. V gave up 5 bases and J gave up 7 bases, with 11 bases separating them.

This chain uses TRBV7-9 with TRBJ2-7, with 9 bases aligning to TRBD2. The CDR3 totals 14 residues. Germline V lookup: CDR1 SEHNR, CDR2 FQNEAQ (reference sequence). V lost 8 bases and J lost 2; bases outside the gene matches: 7. In DNA, the CDR3 is TGTGCCAGCGGGTCTGCGGGAGGGACCTACGAGCAGTACTTC. Translation: CASGSAGGTYEQYF.

The chain carries TRBV15 and TRBJ1-4; 7 nucleotides align to TRBD1. The J segment lost 7 bases and the V segment lost 0 bases, leaving 8 bases of the junction unmatched. Germline CDR1 reads LNHNV; CDR2 reads YYDKDF (reference sequence). The CDR3 extends over 16 amino acids. CDR3 loop: CATSRDRQGGFEKLFF. The DNA of the CDR3 is TGTGCCACCAGCAGAGATCGACAGGGAGGATTTGAAAAACTGTTTTTT.

This clonotype was observed at least ten times. The rearrangement joins TRBV7-2 to TRBJ2-2; 10 nucleotides match TRBD2. In germline, CDR1 is SGHTA, CDR2 FQGNSA. J lost 6 bases, V lost 1 base, and 8 bases had no gene match. The length of the CDR3 is 17 residues. The CDR3 DNA sequence: TGTGCCAGCAGCTTAGACCGCCTAGCGGGAGTGGCCGGGGAGCTGTTTTTT. This translates into CASSLDRLAGVAGELFF.

This clonotype came up many times. The gene calls are TRBV7-2 and TRBJ2-7, with D unclear. This CDR3 contains 13 residues. V was clipped by 1 base and J by 6 bases, with 10 bases between them. The germline CDR1 and CDR2 sequences are SGHTA and FQGNSA. The CDR3 sequence is CASSLGKVLEQYF. CDR3 in DNA: TGTGCCAGCAGCTTAGGCAAGGTCCTCGAGCAGTACTTC.

This clonotype was seen a handful of times. As DNA, the CDR3 is TGCGCCAGCAGCCCAGACGACCTGAACACTGAAGCTTTCTTT. It translates to CASSPDDLNTEAFF. The V and J genes are TRBV5-1 and TRBJ1-1, with D uncertain. V was pared by 4 bases and J by 0 bases, with 10 bases between. The CDR3 is made up of 14 amino acids. Germline CDR1 and CDR2: SGHRS and YFSETQ.